One and the same sample provided the 20 T cell receptor beta chains below, sequenced in a study of blood T cell repertoires in COVID-19. The data were produced by immunoSEQ multiplex PCR, yet TCRdb's version contains in-frame clones alone and is incomplete. The sample consists of more than 85,000 clones, roughly nine tenths of them appearing once. The sequenced sample consisted of peripheral blood. These receptors were taken from a man in his fifties or sixties with acute or convalescent COVID-19.

The chain is built from TRBV3-1 (or the pseudogene TRBV3-2) and TRBJ2-2; unclear D gene. From germline, CDR1 is LGHDT and CDR2 YNNKEL (reference sequence). Trimming pared 1 base from V and 7 bases from J, leaving 7 bases between. CDR3 length: 13 residues. The CDR3 DNA is TGTGCCAGCAGCCAAGGCCCCGGCGGGGAGCTGTTTTTT. Translated, it gives CASSQGPGGELFF.

CDR3 DNA: TGTGCCAGCAGTCAGGACTCTCAAGATACGCAGTATTTT. It yields the protein CASSQDSQDTQYF. V and J are TRBV12-3 or TRBV12-4 and TRBJ2-3; tentatively, D is TRBD2 (5 bases). This CDR3 has 13 residues. V dropped 5 bases and J dropped 5 bases, with 11 bases sitting between them.

The chain has TRBV19 and TRBJ2-3; 15 nucleotides align to TRBD2. Germline CDR1 is LNHDA and CDR2 is SQIVND (reference sequence). The CDR3 runs to 19 residues. V lost 7 bases and J lost 3; bases outside the gene matches: 14. The CDR3 nucleotides read TGTGCCAGTACCCCTCCCAAAGGACTAGCGGGAGGGTTGACAGATACGCAGTATTTT. Amino acids: CASTPPKGLAGGLTDTQYF.

J is TRBJ2-1 and V is TRBV7-9, with D perhaps TRBD1 (7 bases). The CDR3 runs 16 residues. Germline assignment: CDR1 SEHNR and CDR2 FQNEAQ (reference sequence). The V gene lost 4 bases and the J gene lost 3 bases, with 16 bases spanning the gap. CDR3 amino acids: CASSYNYRGGYNEQFF. The CDR3 nucleotides read TGTGCCAGCAGCTACAATTACAGGGGAGGCTACAATGAGCAGTTCTTC.

The chain carries TRBV2 and TRBJ1-3, with a tentative D call TRBD1 (5 bases). Looked up from germline, CDR1 is SNHLY and CDR2 is FYNNEI. V was clipped by 8 bases and J by 4 bases, with 12 bases between them. The CDR3 loop spans 13 amino acids. Here the CDR3 DNA reads TGTGCCAGCTCAGGGTTAGGAGGAAACACCATATATTTT. Amino acid sequence: CASSGLGGNTIYF.

This clone has just one count. The chain couples TRBV6-1 to TRBJ2-7; 8 nucleotides match TRBD1. V dropped 0 bases and J dropped 6; count of bases not matched to a gene: 7. CDR1 and CDR2 (germline): MNHNS, SASEGT. The CDR3 is 15 amino acids. Written as DNA, the CDR3 is TGTGCCAGCAGTGAAGCAAGAGGGACAGGTCCCGAGCAGTACTTC. This codes for CASSEARGTGPEQYF.

The genes are TRBV7-9 and TRBJ1-4, with 8 bases lining up with TRBD1. The germline gives CDR1 SEHNR, CDR2 FQNEAQ (reference sequence). The CDR3 contains 16 residues. Trimming cost V 5 bases and J 6 bases; bases outside gene matches: 11. The CDR3 DNA reads as TGTGCCAGCAGCATAAGACAGGGGCCCAGCCATGAAAAACTGTTTTTT. Residues: CASSIRQGPSHEKLFF. Full variable domain (rest looked up from reference TRBV7-9 and TRBJ1-4): DTGVSQNPRHKITKRGQNVTFRCDPISEHNRLYWYRQTLGQGPEFLTYFQNEAQLEKSRLLSDRFSAERPKGSFSTLEIQRTEQGDSAMYLCASSIRQGPSHEKLFFGSGTQLSVL.

The chain uses TRBV5-5 and TRBJ1-2; possibly TRBD1 for D (5 bases). Germline V CDR1 and CDR2: SGHKS, YYEKEE (reference sequence). The CDR3 spans 14 residues. V gave up 4 bases and J gave up 1 base, with 11 bases separating them. The CDR3 region is CASSPPRGNYGYTF. The CDR3 bases are TGTGCCAGCAGCCCGCCTAGGGGTAACTATGGCTACACCTTC.

The chain combines TRBV15 with TRBJ2-7; maybe TRBD2 (6 bases). Trimming removed 3 bases at V and 2 bases at J, with 14 bases between. The CDR3 totals 15 residues. Germline V gene data show CDR1 as LNHNV and CDR2 as YYDKDF (reference sequence). CDR3 residues: CATSRAPTRTYEQYF. CDR3 DNA sequence: TGTGCCACCAGCAGGGCTCCGACTAGAACCTACGAGCAGTACTTC. The whole variable domain, filled in from reference TRBV15 and TRBJ2-7, reads DAMVIQNPRYQVTQFGKPVTLSCSQTLNHNVMYWYQQKSSQAPKLLFHYYDKDFNNEADTPDNFQSRRPNTSFCFLDIRSPGLGDTAMYLCATSRAPTRTYEQYFGPGTRLTVT.

J is TRBJ1-5 and V is TRBV5-4; D not certain. The V gene lost 2 bases and the J gene lost 2 bases, with 5 bases spanning the gap. Per germline, CDR1 SGHNT and CDR2 YYREEE (reference sequence). CDR3 length: 13 amino acids. The CDR3 coding sequence is TGTGCCAGCAGCTTTTCCGGCAATCAGCCCCAGCATTTT. It yields the protein CASSFSGNQPQHF.

J is TRBJ1-5 and V is TRBV6-6; TRBD1 is a possible D gene (5 bases). Germline V gene data show CDR1 as MNHNY and CDR2 as SVGAGI (reference sequence). This CDR3 is built from 12 residues. V was trimmed by 6 bases and J by 4 bases, leaving 7 bases between them. The CDR3 DNA is TGTGCCAGCAGGGGGGGGAATCAGCCCCAGCATTTT. Translation gives CASRGGNQPQHF.

CDR3 in DNA: TGTGCCAGCAGTTACTCCCGCAGTAGCATAAACTATGGCTACACCTTC. Residues: CASSYSRSSINYGYTF. V gene TRBV6-5 combines with J gene TRBJ1-2; the D is unclear. Looked up from germline, CDR1 is MNHEY and CDR2 is SVGAGI. The CDR3 loop spans 16 amino acids. V gave up 0 bases and J gave up 2 bases, with 13 bases separating them.

The chain recombines TRBV9 with TRBJ2-3; D perhaps matches TRBD1 (5 bases). The CDR3 has 16 amino acids. Germline CDR1 SGDLS, CDR2 YYNGEE. Trimming stripped 0 bases from V and 3 bases from J, with 14 bases between. CDR3 residues: CASSVAASPGTDTQYF. The CDR3 DNA sequence: TGTGCCAGCAGCGTAGCGGCCTCACCAGGGACAGATACGCAGTATTTT.

As DNA, the CDR3 is TGTGCCACCAGTGACCCCCCAAGGGGGGGGGCTTCAGATACGCAGTATTTT. It specifies CATSDPPRGGASDTQYF. The V gene is TRBV24-1, the J gene TRBJ2-3; possible D gene TRBD2, 7 bases. The CDR3 extends over 17 amino acids. Trimming stripped 4 bases from V and 4 bases from J, with 20 bases between. Germline V gives CDR1 KGHDR, CDR2 SFDVKD.

V is TRBV7-2 and J is TRBJ2-7; 9 bases line up with TRBD2. CDR3 length equals 15 residues. The V segment lost 3 bases and the J segment 4 bases; nucleotides outside the gene matches: 7. The germline V gene has CDR1 SGHTA and CDR2 FQGNSA. CDR3 sequence: CASSFLSGGLYEQYF. The CDR3 DNA reads TGTGCCAGCAGCTTCCTTAGCGGGGGACTTTACGAGCAGTACTTC.

The chain has TRBV10-3 and TRBJ2-7; a weak D match, TRBD2 (5 bases). The CDR3 sequence is 15 residues long. CDR1 is ENHRY and CDR2 is SYGVKD in the germline V gene. V was cut by 3 bases and J by 0 bases, with 12 bases left in between. CDR3 nucleotide sequence: TGTGCCATCAGTGATGAGGGCCTTAGCTCCTACGAGCAGTACTTC. This encodes CAISDEGLSSYEQYF.

This clone was observed once. The chain has TRBV19 and TRBJ1-1; tentatively, D is TRBD1 (6 bases). Trimming stripped 3 bases from V and 1 base from J, with 12 bases between. The CDR3 consists of 15 residues. The V gene's germline CDR1 is LNHDA and CDR2 SQIVND (reference sequence). The CDR3 DNA is TGTGCCAGTAGTATCAGTTTGGGGGCGAACACTGAAGCTTTCTTT. Encoded protein: CASSISLGANTEAFF.

V and J are TRBV6-5 and TRBJ1-4, with a possible D match to TRBD1 (6 bases). The germline V gene has CDR1 MNHEY and CDR2 SVGAGI. The V end was cut by 5 bases, the J end by 6 bases, with 13 bases between. There are 14 residues in the CDR3. The CDR3 protein is CASSPDRTDEKLFF. The CDR3 DNA is TGTGCCAGCAGTCCGGACAGAACGGATGAAAAACTGTTTTTT.

V is TRBV5-1 and J is TRBJ2-5; the D gene is possibly TRBD2 (6 bases). The CDR3 consists of 14 residues. The ends were cut back, 3 bases at V and 4 bases at J, with 13 bases in the middle. The V gene's germline CDR1 is SGHRS and CDR2 YFSETQ. The CDR3 reads CASSSSRDLETQYF. CDR3 DNA sequence: TGCGCCAGCAGCTCAAGCCGGGACTTAGAGACCCAGTACTTC.

This chain joins TRBV3-1 (or the pseudogene TRBV3-2) and TRBJ2-3; possible D gene TRBD2, 5 bases. Per the germline V gene, CDR1 is LGHDT and CDR2 is YNNKEL (reference sequence). CDR3 length: 13 residues. V lost 4 bases and J lost 5, with 10 bases in between. The chain's CDR3 is CASSRFEGDTQYF. CDR3 bases: TGTGCCAGCAGCCGCTTTGAGGGAGATACGCAGTATTTT.